The table lists the clone carrying this T cell receptor beta chain with a few counts. The sample comes from a study of neoadjuvant anti-PD-1 for oral cavity cancer. Across the study: Nivolumab at 3 mg/kg was mostly given biweekly, three to four doses, pre-surgery. Patients without progression received a fourth nivolumab dose around day 43, then surgical resection on days 50-56.

Libraries were prepared by immunoSEQ multiplex PCR; TCRdb keeps only in-frame clonotypes and omits some of them. Of some 15,000 clones in the sample, 65% to 75% were seen once. The patients had HPV-negative, locally advanced oral cavity squamous cell carcinoma. CDR1 is SGHVS and CDR2 is FQNEAQ in the germline V gene. The length of the CDR3 is 13 residues. V was cut by 1 base and J by 3 bases, with 4 bases left in between. The clonotype was recovered from a person between 40 and 80 years old with oral cavity squamous cell carcinoma. The rearrangement uses TRBV7-8 and TRBJ1-3, with D hard to call. This sample comprised PBMCs, obtained before nivolumab (anti-PD-1) treatment. The CDR3: CASSLGGGNTIYF. CDR3 in DNA: TGTGCCAGCAGCTTAGGCGGTGGAAACACCATATATTTT.